Below are 6 T cell receptor beta chains sequenced from a single sample in a study of PD-L1 blockade in urothelial cancer. Only in-frame clones appear in the TCRdb table, and some are missing; sequencing was by immunoSEQ multiplex PCR. There are about 120,000 clones in the sample; more than 85% occur only once, and over 1.5% lies in the top ten. Time point given: peripheral blood 6 weeks after treatment start. The sequencing here drew on PBMCs, taken around atezolizumab (anti-PD-L1) treatment. The receptor set was obtained from a man between 60 and 75 years old with urothelial cancer.

This clone has only one observation. This chain joins TRBV4-1 and TRBJ2-3; 12 bases are a match to TRBD2. Germline V CDR1 and CDR2: MGHRA, YSYEKL. The CDR3 is made up of 19 amino acids. The V and J ends lost 5 bases and 4 bases, in that order; junction bases with no gene match: 16. The CDR3 protein is CASSKQLAGGKGLADTQYF. The CDR3 DNA is TGCGCCAGCAGCAAACAACTAGCGGGAGGTAAAGGATTAGCAGATACGCAGTATTTT.

This chain joins TRBV6-6 and TRBJ1-1, with D perhaps TRBD1 (5 bases). Germline assignment: CDR1 MNHNY and CDR2 SVGAGI (reference sequence). The CDR3 extends over 14 amino acids. V was cut by 7 bases and J by 1 base, with 13 bases left in between. CDR3 coding DNA: TGTGCCAGCACCCACCTGGGGGGGAACACTGAAGCTTTCTTT. This translates into CASTHLGGNTEAFF.

The chain is built from TRBV4-2 and TRBJ2-1; 9 bases are shared with TRBD2. The CDR3 contains 18 residues. Germline-derived CDR1 and CDR2 are LGHNA and YNFKEQ. The ends lost 5 bases at V and 7 bases at J; junction bases unmatched: 18. The CDR3 DNA follows: TGTGCCAGCAGCACAACCTACCGGGGCGGGAGGGCCTGGAATGAGCAGTTCTTC. It translates to CASSTTYRGGRAWNEQFF.

This chain uses TRBV5-1 with TRBJ2-1, with 13 bases aligning to TRBD2. The V and J ends lost 5 bases and 9 bases, in that order; junction bases with no gene match: 8. Germline V lookup: CDR1 SGHRS, CDR2 YFSETQ. CDR3 length: 15 residues. The CDR3 spells CASSEGTSGDREQFF. The CDR3, as DNA: TGCGCCAGCAGTGAGGGGACTAGCGGGGATCGTGAGCAGTTCTTC.

The chain couples TRBV9 to TRBJ2-3; 11 bases line up with TRBD2. The V and J ends lost 4 bases and 2 bases, in that order; junction bases with no gene match: 12. The CDR3 extends over 18 amino acids. The germline gives CDR1 SGDLS, CDR2 YYNGEE. CDR3 sequence: CASSTSPGLAAPTDTQYF. CDR3 in DNA: TGTGCCAGCAGCACCTCTCCGGGACTAGCGGCGCCCACAGATACGCAGTATTTT.

The chain employs TRBV6-1 and TRBJ2-1; unclear D gene. Trimming took off 2 bases at V and 1 base at J, with 9 bases between the two ends. The CDR3 consists of 15 residues. Germline CDR1 is MNHNS and CDR2 is SASEGT. As DNA, the CDR3 is TGTGCCAGCAGTGAAACAGACGCGTCCTACAATGAGCAGTTCTTC. It yields the protein CASSETDASYNEQFF.